The rows below give T cell receptor beta chains drawn from one sample of a study of T cells in Graves' hyperthyroidism and ophthalmopathy. In TCRdb, the multiplex PCR reads were re-called with MiXCR into one record per CDR3 protein. The data show about 270,000 distinct CDR3 sequences, about 25% seen once. Specimen: blood. These receptors all stem from a woman aged 40 to 50 with Graves' ophthalmopathy. Each CDR3 is given with its conserved first and last residue. Size values are once, few and many counts, or a class for expanded clones, and some rows have none.

V gene | clone size | CDR3 protein
TRBV7-2 | - | CASSLARAPLNEQYF
TRBV12-3/TRBV12-4 | once | CASSVGQGAKTQYF
TRBV7-6 | - | CASSLRAGLKNIQYF
TRBV5-1 | many | CASSLGDREFHEQYF
TRBV7-2 | many | CASSLASGANVLTF
TRBV6-2/TRBV6-3 | few | CASSRRRWYEQYF
TRBV20-1 | many | CSAQSVSYEQYF
TRBV29-1 | many | CSVARHSNYGYTF
TRBV24-1 | many | CATSDAGTGFSNYGYTF
TRBV28 | many | CASSPHTGTRTQYF
TRBV19 | - | CASRAGFSSFF
TRBV27 | - | CASSYGGTGSRVDSPLHF
TRBV4-1 | - | CASSQEDGDQYF
TRBV6-5 | many | CASSYSTVRGTYEQYF
TRBV6-1 | - | CASSIQGKNQPQHF
TRBV2 | many | CASKQGLPLHF
TRBV29-1 | many | CSVARTRAGQETQYF
TRBV7-2 | many | CASSPGRVFTYEQYF
TRBV6-5 | - | CASSSGTGGKPQHF
TRBV7-2 | many | CASSPRDSRNTEAFF
TRBV6-5 | many | CASSYADNYGYTF
TRBV27 | many | CASSLSLRDSNQPQHF
TRBV20-1 | many | CSARDGDSLDEQYF
TRBV12-3/TRBV12-4 | many | CASSHGRSSGNTIYF
TRBV18 | many | CASSPGTGGSETQYF
TRBV5-1 | few | CASSVGQGPYEQYF
TRBV6-1 | - | CASRSGGLHIQYF
TRBV7-9 | many | CASSLHTEAFF
TRBV2 | many | CASSEDRWGTGYEQYF
TRBV28 | few | CASARSASGWETQYF
TRBV4-1 | many | CASSQDSSAEAFF
TRBV7-9 | many | CASTRARGVTEAFF
TRBV28 | many | CASRLGGGETQYF
TRBV12-3/TRBV12-4 | - | CASSYSGTDVQYF
TRBV7-9 | many | CASSFDQGTPQETQYF
TRBV2 | many | CASSESPNRETQYF
TRBV2 | many | CASSEAENIQYF
TRBV5-1 | many | CASSFSSHTSGNTIYF
TRBV28 | - | CASRPTGLNSPLHF
TRBV29-1 | many | CSVEEDSYEQYF
TRBV6-1 | - | CATSVMGSYTEAFF
TRBV28 | many | CASSYPTGVVDGYTF
TRBV30 | many | CAWAKLQAASSYNEQFF
TRBV19 | many | CASNYRGAGNQPQHF
TRBV12-3/TRBV12-4 | - | CASSLAGGRAAEAFF
TRBV6-1 | - | CATYTGDASNTIYF
TRBV3-1 | many | CASRGGSGANVLTF
TRBV6-1 | many | CASSEFIGISNQPQHF
TRBV7-2 | few | CASSLFPGETQYF
TRBV10-3 | many | CAISDIQGNYGTQHF
TRBV27 | - | CASSLMGRPGNQPQHF
TRBV7-2 | many | CASSYYRDREYEQYF
TRBV19 | many | CASSPERFGEETQYF
TRBV20-1 | - | CSAREEREQYF
TRBV28 | - | CASSLDQGAKTQYF
TRBV6-1 | many | CASSDGTGANQPQHF
TRBV14 | many | CASSPMSGTGAYEQYF